This T cell receptor beta chain derives from a study of blood T cell repertoires in COVID-19. As for the study in general: COVID-19 samples, acute and convalescent, were from the United States, Italy and Spain. PBMCs, B-cell-depleted T cells, or T cells were the source of the cDNA or gDNA that made up the material.

Authors' methods: It was from reference gene primer amplification that nucleated cell counts were estimated. Method: immunoSEQ multiplex PCR; TCRdb's copy keeps in-frame clones and lacks some. The DNA gave D and trimming, while V, J and clone size come from that table. The data contain some 150,000 clones, roughly 91% of them seen just once; the ten biggest clones take up just under 3%. V lost 6 bases and J 2 bases, leaving 10 bases between the germline ends. Germline loops: CDR1 MNHNY, CDR2 SVGAGI (reference sequence). CDR3 size: 13 residues. Sequenced material: peripheral blood. The rearrangement uses TRBV6-6 and TRBJ2-5, with D uncertain. The TCR was taken from a man in his sixties with active or convalescent COVID-19. The CDR3 bases are TGTGCCAGCAGCTCCCCCGGGCAAGAGACCCAGTACTTC. It specifies CASSSPGQETQYF.